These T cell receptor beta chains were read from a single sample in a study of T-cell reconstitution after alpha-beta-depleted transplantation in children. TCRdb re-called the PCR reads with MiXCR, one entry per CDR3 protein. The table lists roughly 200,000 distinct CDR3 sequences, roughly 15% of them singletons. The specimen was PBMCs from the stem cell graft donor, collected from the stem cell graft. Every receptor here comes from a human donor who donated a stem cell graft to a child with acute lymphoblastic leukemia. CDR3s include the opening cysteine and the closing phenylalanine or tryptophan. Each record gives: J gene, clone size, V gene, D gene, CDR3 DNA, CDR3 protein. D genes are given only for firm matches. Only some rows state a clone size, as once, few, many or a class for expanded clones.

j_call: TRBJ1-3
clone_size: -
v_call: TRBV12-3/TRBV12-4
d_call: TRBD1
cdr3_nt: TGTGCCAGCAGACTAACAGGGGGCAATGGAAACACCATATATTTT
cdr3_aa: CASRLTGGNGNTIYF

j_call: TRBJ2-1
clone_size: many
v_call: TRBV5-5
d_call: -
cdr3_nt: TGTGCCAGCAGCTTAAAACTAGTTGGCAATGAGCAGTTCTTC
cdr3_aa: CASSLKLVGNEQFF

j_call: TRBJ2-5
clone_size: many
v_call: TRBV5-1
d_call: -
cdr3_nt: TGCGCCAGCAGCTTGGGGGCCCTTGACTTTCAAGAGACCCAGTACTTC
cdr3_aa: CASSLGALDFQETQYF

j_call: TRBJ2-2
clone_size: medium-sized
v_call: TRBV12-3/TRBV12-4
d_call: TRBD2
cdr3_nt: TGTGCCAGCAGCCCCATAGCGGGAGGGATGAACGGGGAGCTGTTTTTT
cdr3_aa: CASSPIAGGMNGELFF

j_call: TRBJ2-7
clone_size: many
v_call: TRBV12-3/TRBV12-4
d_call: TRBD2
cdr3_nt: TGTGCCAGCAGTACCGGGACTAGTGACGAGCAGTACTTC
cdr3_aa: CASSTGTSDEQYF

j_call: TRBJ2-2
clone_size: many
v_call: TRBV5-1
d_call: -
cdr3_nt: TGCGCCAGCAGCTTGGGCAGCCCGACCGGGGAGCTGTTTTTT
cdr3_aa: CASSLGSPTGELFF

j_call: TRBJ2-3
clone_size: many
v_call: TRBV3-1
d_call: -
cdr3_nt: TGTGCCAGCAGTTGGGCCTTCACAGATACGCAGTATTTT
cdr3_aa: CASSWAFTDTQYF

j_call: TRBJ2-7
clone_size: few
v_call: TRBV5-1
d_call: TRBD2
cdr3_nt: TGCGCCAGCAGCTTGGATGGTAGCGGGACCCGTGACTTC
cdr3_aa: CASSLDGSGTRDF

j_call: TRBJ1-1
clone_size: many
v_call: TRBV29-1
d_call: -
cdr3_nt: TGCAGCGCCACTTCAGTTATGAACACTGAAGCTTTCTTT
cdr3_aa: CSATSVMNTEAFF

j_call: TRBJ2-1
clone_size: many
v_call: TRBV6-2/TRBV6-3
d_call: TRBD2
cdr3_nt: TGTGCCAGCAGTTCTAGCGGGAACTCCTACAATGAGCAGTTCTTC
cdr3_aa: CASSSSGNSYNEQFF

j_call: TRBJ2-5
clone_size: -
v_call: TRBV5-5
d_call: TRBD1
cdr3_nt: TGTGCCAGCAGCTCAACAGGGGGCGGTGGGAAGACCCAGTACTTC
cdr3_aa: CASSSTGGGGKTQYF

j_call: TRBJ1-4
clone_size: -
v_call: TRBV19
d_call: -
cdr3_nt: TGTGCCAGTAGCAAGCTCGCTACTAATGAAAAACTGTTTTTT
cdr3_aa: CASSKLATNEKLFF

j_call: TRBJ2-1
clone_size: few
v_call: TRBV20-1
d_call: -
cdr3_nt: TGCAGTGCAGGCAAACTTGAAATGAGTGAGCAGTTCTTC
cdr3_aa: CSAGKLEMSEQFF

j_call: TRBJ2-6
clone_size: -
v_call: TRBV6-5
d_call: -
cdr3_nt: TGTGCCAGCAGTTCTCAAAGCTCTGGGGCCAACGGCCTGACTTTC
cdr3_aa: CASSSQSSGANGLTF

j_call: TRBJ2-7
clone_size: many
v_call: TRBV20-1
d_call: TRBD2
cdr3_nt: TGCAGTGCTAGAGATCCGGCTAGCGGGAGTAGGAAGGGCGAGCAGTACTTC
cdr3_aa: CSARDPASGSRKGEQYF

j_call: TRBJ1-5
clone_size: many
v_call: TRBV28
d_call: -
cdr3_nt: TGTGCCAGCAGCCCTGGGGGGGCTGGGCAGCCCCAGCATTTT
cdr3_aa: CASSPGGAGQPQHF

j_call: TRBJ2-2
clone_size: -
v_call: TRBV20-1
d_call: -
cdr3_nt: TGCAGTGCTAGGGGGTTATTGGCCAGCGCCGGGGAGCTGTTTTTT
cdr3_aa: CSARGLLASAGELFF

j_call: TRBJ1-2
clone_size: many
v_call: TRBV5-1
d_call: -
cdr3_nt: TGCGCCAGCAGCTTGGCCGGGCTACGTGGGACTAACTATGGCTACACCTTC
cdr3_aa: CASSLAGLRGTNYGYTF

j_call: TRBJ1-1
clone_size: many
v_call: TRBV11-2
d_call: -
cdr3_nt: TGTGCCAGCAGCTCCCCTTTTTACCGCCCGAATCGGGAACACACTGAAGCTTTCTTT
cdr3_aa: CASSSPFYRPNREHTEAFF

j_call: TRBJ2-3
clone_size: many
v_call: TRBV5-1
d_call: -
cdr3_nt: TGCGCCAGCAGCTGGCCGTCTGGCGCAGATACGCAGTATTTT
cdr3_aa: CASSWPSGADTQYF

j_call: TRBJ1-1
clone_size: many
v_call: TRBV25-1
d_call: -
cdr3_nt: TGTGCCAGCACCAAATTGGCAGGGTCGAACACTGAAGCTTTCTTT
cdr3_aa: CASTKLAGSNTEAFF

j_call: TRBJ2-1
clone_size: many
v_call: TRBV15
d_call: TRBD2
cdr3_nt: TGTGCCACCAGCCTTGATGGACTAGCGGGATATGAGCAGTTCTTC
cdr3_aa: CATSLDGLAGYEQFF

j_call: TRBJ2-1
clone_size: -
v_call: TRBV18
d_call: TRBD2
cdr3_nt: TGTGCCACCATGACTAGCGGGAGGTTGGGCAATGAGCAGTTCTTC
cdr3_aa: CATMTSGRLGNEQFF

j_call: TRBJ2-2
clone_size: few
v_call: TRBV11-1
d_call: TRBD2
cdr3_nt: TGTGCCAGCAGCCCTCCCCCAAGACTAGCGGGAGATAGCACCGGGGAGCTGTTTTTT
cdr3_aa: CASSPPPRLAGDSTGELFF

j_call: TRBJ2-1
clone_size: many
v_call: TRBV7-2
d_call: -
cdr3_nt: TGTGCCAGCAGCTCGCTCAATACCTACAATGAGCAGTTCTTC
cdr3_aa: CASSSLNTYNEQFF

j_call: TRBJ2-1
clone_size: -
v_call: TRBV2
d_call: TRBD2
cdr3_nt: TGTGCCAGCAGTGCTACCGGACTAGCGGGAGTTATGTCCTACAATGAGCAGTTCTTC
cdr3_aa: CASSATGLAGVMSYNEQFF

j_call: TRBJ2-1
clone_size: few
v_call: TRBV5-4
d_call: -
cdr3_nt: TGTGCCAGCAGCTTGGCCCCCTTGGCAGGATCCAACAATGAGCAGTTCTTC
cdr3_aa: CASSLAPLAGSNNEQFF

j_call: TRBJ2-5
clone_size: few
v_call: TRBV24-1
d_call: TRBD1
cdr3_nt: TGTGCCACCAGTGAAAAAGGGACAGGGGCGTCGGAGACCCAGTACTTC
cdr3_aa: CATSEKGTGASETQYF

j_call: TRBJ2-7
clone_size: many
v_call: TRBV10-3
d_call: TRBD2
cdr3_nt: TGTGCCATCAGCACCGGAGAGGGCGGGAGTTCCTCCTACGAGCAGTACTTC
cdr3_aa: CAISTGEGGSSSYEQYF

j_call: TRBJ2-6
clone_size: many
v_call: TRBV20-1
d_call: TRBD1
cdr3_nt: TGCAGTGCCAGCCAGGGGGCTGGGGCCAACGTCCTGACTTTC
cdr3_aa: CSASQGAGANVLTF

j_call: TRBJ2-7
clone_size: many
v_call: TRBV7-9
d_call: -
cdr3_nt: TGTGCCAGCACCCCTGACATCTACGAGCAGTACTTC
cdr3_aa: CASTPDIYEQYF

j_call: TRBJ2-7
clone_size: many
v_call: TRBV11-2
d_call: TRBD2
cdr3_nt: TGTGCCAGCAGCTTAGACCCGGGACTAGTTAGCTACGAGCAGTACTTC
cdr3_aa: CASSLDPGLVSYEQYF

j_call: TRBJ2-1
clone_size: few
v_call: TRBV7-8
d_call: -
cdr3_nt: TGTGCCAGCAGCCGTCGGACAGTGCGCTCCTACAATGAGCAGTTCTTC
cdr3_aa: CASSRRTVRSYNEQFF

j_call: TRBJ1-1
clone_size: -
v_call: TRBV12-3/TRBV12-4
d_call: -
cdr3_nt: TGTGCCAGCAGTTTTTTAGGAAGGGGAATGGTTCGGGCTGAAGCTTTCTTT
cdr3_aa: CASSFLGRGMVRAEAFF

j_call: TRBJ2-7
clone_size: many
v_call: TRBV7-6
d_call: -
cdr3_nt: TGTGCCAGCAGCTTAGAACCAGGGAGCTACGAGCAGTACTTC
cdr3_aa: CASSLEPGSYEQYF

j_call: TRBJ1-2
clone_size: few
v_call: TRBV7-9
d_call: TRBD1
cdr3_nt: TGTGCCAGCAGCTTACAGGGGGCACCTAACTATGGCTACACCTTC
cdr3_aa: CASSLQGAPNYGYTF

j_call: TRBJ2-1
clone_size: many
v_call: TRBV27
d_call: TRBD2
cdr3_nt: TGTGCCAGCAGTTTACAGGGCGGGAGCAATGAGCAGTTCTTC
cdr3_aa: CASSLQGGSNEQFF

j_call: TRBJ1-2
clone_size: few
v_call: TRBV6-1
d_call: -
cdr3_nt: TGTGCCAGCAGTGAGTTGACAGATAACTATGGCTACACCTTC
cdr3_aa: CASSELTDNYGYTF

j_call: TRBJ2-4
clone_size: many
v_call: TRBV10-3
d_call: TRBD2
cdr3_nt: TGTGCCATCAGTGACGGGACTAGCCAGTTAGGGCAAGCCAAAAACATTCAGTACTTC
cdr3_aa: CAISDGTSQLGQAKNIQYF

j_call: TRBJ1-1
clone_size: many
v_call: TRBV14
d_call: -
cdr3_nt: TGTGCCAGCAGTGTGGGGGGGAACACTGAAGCTTTCTTT
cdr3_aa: CASSVGGNTEAFF

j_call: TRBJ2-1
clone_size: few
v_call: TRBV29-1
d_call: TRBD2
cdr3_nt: TGCAGCGTTGTACTAGCGGAAGCCATTTCCTACAATGAGCAGTTCTTC
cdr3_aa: CSVVLAEAISYNEQFF

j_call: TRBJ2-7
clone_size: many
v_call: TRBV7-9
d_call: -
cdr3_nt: TGTGCCAGCAGCCCCCATCGCGGGGATAGCTACGAGCAGTACTTC
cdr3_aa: CASSPHRGDSYEQYF

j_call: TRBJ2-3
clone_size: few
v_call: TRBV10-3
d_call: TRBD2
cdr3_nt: TGTGCCATCTCCCCCGGGACTAGTGGGGATACGCAGTATTTT
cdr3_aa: CAISPGTSGDTQYF

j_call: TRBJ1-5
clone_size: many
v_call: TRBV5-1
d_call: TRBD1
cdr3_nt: TGCGCCAGCTCGACAGGACAGGAGGATCAGCCCCAGCATTTT
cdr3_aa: CASSTGQEDQPQHF

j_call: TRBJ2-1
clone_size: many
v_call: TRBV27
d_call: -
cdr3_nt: TGTGCCAGCAGTTTTAAGGGTGTAAGCTCCTACAATGAGCAGTTCTTC
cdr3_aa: CASSFKGVSSYNEQFF

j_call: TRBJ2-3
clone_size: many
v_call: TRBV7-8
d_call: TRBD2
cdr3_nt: TGTGCCAGCAGCTTAATGTTCCTAGCGGGCACAGATACGCAGTATTTT
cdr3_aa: CASSLMFLAGTDTQYF

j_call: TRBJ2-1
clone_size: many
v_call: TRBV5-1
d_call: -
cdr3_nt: TGCGCCAGCCGGCTTTCATCCTCCTACAATGAGCAGTTCTTC
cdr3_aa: CASRLSSSYNEQFF

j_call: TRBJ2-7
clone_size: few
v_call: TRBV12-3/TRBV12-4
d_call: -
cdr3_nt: TGTGCCAGCAGATTGGGTAAGGGAGGCGACCCCCTCTACGAGCAGTACTTC
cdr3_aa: CASRLGKGGDPLYEQYF

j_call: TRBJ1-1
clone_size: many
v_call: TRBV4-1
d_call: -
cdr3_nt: TGCGCCAGCTATCGGGCGGGTGAAGCTTTCTTT
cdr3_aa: CASYRAGEAFF

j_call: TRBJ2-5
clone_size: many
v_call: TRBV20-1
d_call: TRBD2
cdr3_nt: TGCAGTGCTGGAGCGGGAGGGATGGAGACCCAGTACTTC
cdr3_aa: CSAGAGGMETQYF

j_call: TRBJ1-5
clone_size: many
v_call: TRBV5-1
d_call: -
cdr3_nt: TGCGCCAGCAGCTTGGGACAGGATCAGCCCCAGCATTTT
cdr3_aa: CASSLGQDQPQHF

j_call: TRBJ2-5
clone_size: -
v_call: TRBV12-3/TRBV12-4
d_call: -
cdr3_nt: TGTGCCAGCAGTTTGGGCAGGGGAGTGAGTGAGACCCAGTACTTC
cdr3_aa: CASSLGRGVSETQYF

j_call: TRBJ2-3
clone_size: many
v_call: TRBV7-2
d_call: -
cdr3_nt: TGTGCCAGCAGCTCCTCGCCGGCTAGCACAGATACGCAGTATTTT
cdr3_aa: CASSSSPASTDTQYF

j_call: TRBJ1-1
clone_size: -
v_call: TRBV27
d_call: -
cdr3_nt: TGTGCCAGACCCTGCGGGGTCCTGGGCACTGAAGCTTTCTTT
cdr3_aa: CARPCGVLGTEAFF

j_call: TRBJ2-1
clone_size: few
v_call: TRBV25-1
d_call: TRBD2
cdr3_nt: TGTGCCAGCAGTGAAGCACTAGCGGGAGTGAATGAGCAGTTCTTC
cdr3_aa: CASSEALAGVNEQFF

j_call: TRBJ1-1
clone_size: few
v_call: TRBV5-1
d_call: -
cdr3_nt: TGCGCCAGCAGCTTGGACGTGGGATCGGGCACTGAAGCTTTCTTT
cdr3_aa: CASSLDVGSGTEAFF

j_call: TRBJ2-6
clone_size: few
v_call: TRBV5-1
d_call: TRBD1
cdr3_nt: TGCGCCAGCAGCCCTCGGGGACAGACCAACGTCCTGACTTTC
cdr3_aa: CASSPRGQTNVLTF

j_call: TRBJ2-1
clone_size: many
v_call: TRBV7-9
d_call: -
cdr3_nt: TGTGCCAGCAGCTTAGAGGCGCTGGACACCTTTCACTACAATGAGCAGTTCTTC
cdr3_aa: CASSLEALDTFHYNEQFF

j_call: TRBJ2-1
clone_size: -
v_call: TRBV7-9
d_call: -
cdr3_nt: TGTGCCAGCAGCTTAAATCCCTGGACAAATGAGCAGTTCTTC
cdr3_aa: CASSLNPWTNEQFF